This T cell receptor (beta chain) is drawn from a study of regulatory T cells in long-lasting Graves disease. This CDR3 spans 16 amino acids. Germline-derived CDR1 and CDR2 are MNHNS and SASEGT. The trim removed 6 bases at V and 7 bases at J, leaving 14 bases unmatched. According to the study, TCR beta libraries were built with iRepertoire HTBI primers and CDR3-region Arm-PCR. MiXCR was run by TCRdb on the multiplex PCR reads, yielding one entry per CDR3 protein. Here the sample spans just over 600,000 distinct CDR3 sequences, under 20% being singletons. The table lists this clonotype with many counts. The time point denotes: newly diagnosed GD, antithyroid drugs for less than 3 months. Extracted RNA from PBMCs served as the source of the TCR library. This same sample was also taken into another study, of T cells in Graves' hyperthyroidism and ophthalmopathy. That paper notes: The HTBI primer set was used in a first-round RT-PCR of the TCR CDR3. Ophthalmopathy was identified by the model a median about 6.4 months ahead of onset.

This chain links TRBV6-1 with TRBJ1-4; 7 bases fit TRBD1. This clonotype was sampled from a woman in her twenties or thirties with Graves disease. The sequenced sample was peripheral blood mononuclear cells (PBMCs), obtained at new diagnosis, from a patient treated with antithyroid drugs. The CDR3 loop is CASSPSRGGGGEKLFF. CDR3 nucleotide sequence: TGTGCCAGCAGCCCAAGTAGAGGGGGCGGCGGTGAAAAACTGTTTTTT.